The clone carrying this T cell receptor beta chain was seen a few times. CDR3 size: 14 residues. V lost 7 bases, J lost 0 bases, and 3 bases stayed unmatched. CDR1 SGHRS and CDR2 YFSETQ come from the germline V gene. This record comes from a study of blood T cell repertoires in COVID-19. Across the whole study: From the United States, Italy and Spain came samples of acute and convalescent COVID-19. Sources were T cells, B-cell-depleted T cells, or PBMCs; the material itself was cDNA or gDNA.

The authors' processing: Reference gene primer amplification gave estimated nucleated cell counts. Assay used: immunoSEQ multiplex PCR; TCRdb lists only in-frame clones, some missing. V and J calls and clone size are those listed in that table; D and trimming were worked out from the DNA. In the table there are about 83,000 clones, over 60% of which are singletons. The specimen was peripheral blood. This receptor was obtained from a woman aged 80 or older with active or convalescent COVID-19. This chain uses TRBV5-1 with TRBJ2-1; 8 positions agree with TRBD1. The CDR3 DNA sequence: TGCGCCAGCTCGACAGGGGACTCCTACAATGAGCAGTTCTTC. Its translation is CASSTGDSYNEQFF.